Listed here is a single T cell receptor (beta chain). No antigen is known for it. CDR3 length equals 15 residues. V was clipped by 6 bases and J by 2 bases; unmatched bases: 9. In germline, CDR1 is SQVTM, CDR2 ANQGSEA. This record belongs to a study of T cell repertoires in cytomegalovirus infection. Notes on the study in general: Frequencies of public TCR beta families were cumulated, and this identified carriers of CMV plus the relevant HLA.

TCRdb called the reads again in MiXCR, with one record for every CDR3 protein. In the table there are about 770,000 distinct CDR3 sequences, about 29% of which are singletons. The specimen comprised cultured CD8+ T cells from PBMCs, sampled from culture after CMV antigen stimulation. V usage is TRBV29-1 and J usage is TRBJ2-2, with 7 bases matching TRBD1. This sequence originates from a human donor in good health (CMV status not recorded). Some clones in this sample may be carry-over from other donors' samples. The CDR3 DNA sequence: TGCAGCGTGGACCTGACAGGGATAAACACCGGGGAGCTGTTTTTT. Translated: CSVDLTGINTGELFF.